The source of this T cell receptor beta chain is a study of shared clonotypes between healthy human individuals. Germline V CDR1 and CDR2: MDHEN, SYDVKM. Unmatched junction bases numbered 10, after V lost 5 bases and J lost 5 bases. CDR3 length equals 16 residues. Naive CD8 cells comprised CD45RO-negative, CCR7-positively selected cells, excluding terminally differentiated effector memory CD45RA+ cells. Clones were read by immunoSEQ multiplex PCR, and TCRdb kept only the in-frame ones, dropping some. The sample carries millions of clones, about 95% recorded once. The rearrangement joins TRBV28 to TRBJ2-1; 9 nucleotides match TRBD2. The receptor was isolated from a man between 18 and 29 years old in good health. What was sequenced was naive CD8+ T cells sorted from blood. The CDR3 region has the DNA TGTGCCAGCAGTCCGGCCCTAGCGGGGATAAACAATGAGCAGTTCTTC. This translates into CASSPALAGINNEQFF.